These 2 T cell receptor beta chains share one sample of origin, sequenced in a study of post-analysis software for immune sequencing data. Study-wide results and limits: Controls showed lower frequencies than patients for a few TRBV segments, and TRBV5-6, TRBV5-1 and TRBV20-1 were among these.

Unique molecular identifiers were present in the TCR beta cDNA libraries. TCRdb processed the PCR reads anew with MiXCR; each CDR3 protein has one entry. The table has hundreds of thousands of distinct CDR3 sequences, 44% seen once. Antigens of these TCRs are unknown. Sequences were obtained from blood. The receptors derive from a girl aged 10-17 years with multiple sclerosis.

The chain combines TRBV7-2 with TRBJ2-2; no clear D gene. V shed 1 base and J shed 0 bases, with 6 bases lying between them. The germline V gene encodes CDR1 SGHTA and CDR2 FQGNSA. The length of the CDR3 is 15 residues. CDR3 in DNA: TGTGCCAGCAGCTTAGGGATATCGAACACCGGGGAGCTGTTTTTT. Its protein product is CASSLGISNTGELFF.

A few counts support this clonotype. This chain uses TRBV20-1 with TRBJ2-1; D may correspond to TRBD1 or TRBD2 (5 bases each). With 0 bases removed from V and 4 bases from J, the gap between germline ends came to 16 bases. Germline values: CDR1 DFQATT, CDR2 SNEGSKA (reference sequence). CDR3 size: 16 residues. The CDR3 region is CSARDQGGLLYNEQFF. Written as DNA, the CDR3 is TGCAGTGCTAGAGATCAGGGCGGACTCCTGTACAATGAGCAGTTCTTC.